The 15 T cell receptor beta chains presented below share a single source sample, sequenced in a study of blood T cell repertoires in COVID-19. The protocol was immunoSEQ multiplex PCR, while the TCRdb copy is restricted to in-frame clones and leaves out a portion. The top ten hold roughly 1.3% of the sample, which has roughly 320,000 clones, around 90% seen once. Sequencing used peripheral blood. The origin of the receptors is a man aged 65-85 years with acute or convalescent COVID-19.

The chain employs TRBV4-3 and TRBJ2-7; 11 nucleotides match TRBD2. The CDR3 length is 16 residues. Germline CDR1 and CDR2: LGHNA and YSLEER. With V trimmed by 1 base and J by 2 bases, 4 bases remained unmatched. CDR3 DNA: TGCGCCAGCAGCCAAGGACTAGCGGGGAGCACCTACGAGCAGTACTTC. It translates to CASSQGLAGSTYEQYF.

J is TRBJ2-1 and V is TRBV12-5; D remains ambiguous. CDR1 and CDR2 (germline): LGHNT, FRNRAP. The CDR3 loop spans 13 amino acids. V shed 7 bases and J shed 8 bases, with 15 bases lying between them. CDR3 loop: CASAQSLMDEQFF. CDR3 nucleotide sequence: TGTGCTAGTGCCCAAAGCCTTATGGATGAGCAGTTCTTC.

The rearrangement uses TRBV3-1 (or the pseudogene TRBV3-2) and TRBJ2-2; D is unresolved. The germline V gene has CDR1 LGHDT and CDR2 YNNKEL (reference sequence). V lost 1 base and J 6 bases, leaving 9 bases between the germline ends. CDR3 length: 14 amino acids. The CDR3 DNA reads TGTGCCAGCAGCCAAGTCGCGCGTTCCGGGGAGCTGTTTTTT. This gives the protein CASSQVARSGELFF.

V gene TRBV29-1 combines with J gene TRBJ2-3; 7 bases are a match to TRBD1. The length of the CDR3 is 16 residues. The germline CDR1 and CDR2 sequences are SQVTM and ANQGSEA. The junction had 15 bases not matched to a gene; V was cut back by 6 bases and J by 3 bases. The CDR3 loop reads CSVRTGTLSTTDTQYF. The CDR3 nucleotides are TGCAGCGTACGGACAGGAACTCTAAGCACGACAGATACGCAGTATTTT.

In this sample, this clone turned up a few times. DNA for the CDR3: TGTGCCAGCAGCTTGGGACAGGGGAACACTGAAGCTTTCTTT. It translates to CASSLGQGNTEAFF. This chain links TRBV7-2 with TRBJ1-1, with TRBD1 matching over 9 bases. J gave up 1 base and V 3 bases, and 0 bases lay outside the gene matches. The CDR3 length is 14 residues. Germline CDR1 and CDR2: SGHTA and FQGNSA.

This clone has only a few counts. The J gene is TRBJ2-3, the V gene TRBV5-5; 8 positions match TRBD2. CDR3 length: 13 amino acids. Germline V CDR1 and CDR2: SGHKS, YYEKEE (reference sequence). V shed 4 bases and J 6 bases; nucleotides not matched to a gene: 4. In DNA, the CDR3 is TGTGCCAGCAGCCCCCGGGGGGGGGATACGCAGTATTTT. Residues: CASSPRGGDTQYF.

The chain links TRBV28 to TRBJ1-2; perhaps TRBD1 as D (5 bases). CDR1 is MDHEN and CDR2 is SYDVKM in the germline V gene. V was clipped by 5 bases and J by 5 bases, with 15 bases between them. The CDR3 consists of 14 residues. The CDR3 DNA reads TGTGCCAGCAGTAAGGGCAGGGCGGGGTATGGCTACACCTTC. Protein sequence: CASSKGRAGYGYTF.

This clone was seen only a few times. The V and J genes are TRBV19 and TRBJ1-5; the match to TRBD1 covers 8 bases. Germline CDR1 LNHDA, CDR2 SQIVND (reference sequence). The CDR3 sequence is 14 residues long. Trimming cost V 6 bases and J 2 bases; bases outside gene matches: 3. The CDR3 nucleotides are TGTGCCAGTAGCCTGACAGGGGGCAATCAGCCCCAGCATTTT. This translates into CASSLTGGNQPQHF.

The genes are TRBV11-2 and TRBJ2-7; possible D gene TRBD2, 5 bases. This CDR3 has 14 amino acids. V gave up 6 bases and J gave up 0 bases, with 12 bases separating them. CDR1 and CDR2 (germline): SGHAT, FQNNGV. CDR3 amino acids: CASSQRTFSYEQYF. For the CDR3, the DNA is TGTGCCAGCAGTCAGCGGACGTTCTCCTACGAGCAGTACTTC.

The chain has TRBV5-1 and TRBJ2-7, with TRBD1 matching over 9 bases. CDR3 size: 16 residues. The ends lost 4 bases at V and 2 bases at J; junction bases unmatched: 10. Germline-derived CDR1 and CDR2 are SGHRS and YFSETQ. In nucleotides, the CDR3 is TGCGCCAGCAGCCGACTAGGACAGGGGAGGACCTACGAGCAGTACTTC. Amino acid sequence: CASSRLGQGRTYEQYF.

The chain has TRBV12-3 or TRBV12-4 and TRBJ2-7; no firm D call. Trimming took 3 bases from V and 4 from J, leaving 7 bases between them. The CDR3 is 12 residues long. This CDR3 reads CASSFTYYEQYF. The CDR3 DNA reads TGTGCCAGCAGTTTTACCTATTACGAGCAGTACTTC.

The chain is built from TRBV7-9 and TRBJ1-2, with 7 bases matching TRBD1. The CDR3 is 14 residues long. V lost 3 bases and J lost 1; bases outside the gene matches: 2. Germline lookup yields CDR1 SEHNR and CDR2 FQNEAQ (reference sequence). The CDR3 region has the DNA TGTGCCAGCAGCTTGGGACAGATTAACTATGGCTACACCTTC. Translation: CASSLGQINYGYTF.

The chain couples TRBV19 to TRBJ1-5; TRBD1 matches 9 bases. CDR1 LNHDA and CDR2 SQIVND come from the germline V gene (reference sequence). The junction had 12 bases not matched to a gene; V was cut back by 8 bases and J by 4 bases. This CDR3 has 16 amino acids. The DNA of the CDR3 is TGTGCCAGTGAACAGGGGGCGCTGGGGGCAAATCAGCCCCAGCATTTT. Protein sequence: CASEQGALGANQPQHF.

This clone was detected a few times. The gene calls are TRBV27 and TRBJ2-1, with 14 positions matching TRBD2. Germline V gene lookup returns CDR1 MNHEY and CDR2 SMNVEV (reference sequence). After removal of 6 bases from V and 9 bases from J, the junction contained 7 bases not matched to a gene. This CDR3 is 15 amino acids long. Written as DNA, the CDR3 is TGTGCCAGCAGAAAGGGACTAGCGGGAGTAGGTGAGCAGTTCTTC. It translates to CASRKGLAGVGEQFF.

This chain joins TRBV28 and TRBJ2-7, with 7 bases that match TRBD1. The germline V gene has CDR1 MDHEN and CDR2 SYDVKM. After removal of 7 bases from V and 3 bases from J, the junction contained 9 bases not matched to a gene. The CDR3 is made up of 14 amino acids. In DNA form, the CDR3 reads TGTGCCAGCACTCTCCAGGACAGGAACTACGAGCAGTACTTC. Amino acid sequence: CASTLQDRNYEQYF.